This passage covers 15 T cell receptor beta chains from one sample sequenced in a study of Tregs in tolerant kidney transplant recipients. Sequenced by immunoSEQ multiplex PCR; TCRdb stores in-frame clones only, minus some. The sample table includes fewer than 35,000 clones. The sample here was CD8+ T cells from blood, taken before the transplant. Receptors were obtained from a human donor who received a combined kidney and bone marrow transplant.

Partial CDR3 DNA: TGTGCCTGGTCCACAGGGGGCATCGATGAG. Protein sequence: CAWSTGGIDE. In full, the CDR3 is CAWSTGGIDEQFF. The chain joins TRBV30 to TRBJ2-1, with 9 bases that match TRBD1. The observed sequence ends 3 residues before the CDR3 terminus, with the missing tail filled in from the germline J gene. V shed 5 bases, J shed 8 bases, and the junction held 7 bases outside the gene matches. Germline CDR1 GTSNPN, CDR2 SVGIG (reference sequence). The CDR3 has 13 amino acids. The full variable domain, rest sourced from reference TRBV30 and TRBJ2-1, is SQTIHQWPATLVQPVGSPLSLECTVEGTSNPNLYWYRQAAGRGLQLLFYSVGIGQISSEVPQNLSASRPQDRQFILSSKKLLLSDSGFYLCAWSTGGIDEQFFGPGTRLTVL.

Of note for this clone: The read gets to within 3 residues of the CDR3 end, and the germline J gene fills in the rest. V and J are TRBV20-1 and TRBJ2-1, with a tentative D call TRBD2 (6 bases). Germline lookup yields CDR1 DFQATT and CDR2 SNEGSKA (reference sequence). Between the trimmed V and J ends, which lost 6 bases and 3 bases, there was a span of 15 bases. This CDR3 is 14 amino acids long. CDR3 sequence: CSAPGVIDYNEQFF. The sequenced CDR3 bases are TGCAGTGCCCCGGGGGTAATTGACTACAATGAG.

The sequenced part of the CDR3 DNA is TGTGCCAGCAGCTACTACAGCACAGATACG. Translated, it gives CASSYYSTDT. The whole CDR3 protein is CASSYYSTDTQYF. This sequence joins TRBV7-2 and TRBJ2-3, with D unclear. The CDR3 end falls 3 residues outside the read, so it is completed with the germline J gene. The CDR3 loop spans 13 amino acids. The germline V gene encodes CDR1 SGHTA and CDR2 FQGNSA. The germline V and J ends were trimmed by 4 bases and 0 bases, with 5 bases remaining between them.

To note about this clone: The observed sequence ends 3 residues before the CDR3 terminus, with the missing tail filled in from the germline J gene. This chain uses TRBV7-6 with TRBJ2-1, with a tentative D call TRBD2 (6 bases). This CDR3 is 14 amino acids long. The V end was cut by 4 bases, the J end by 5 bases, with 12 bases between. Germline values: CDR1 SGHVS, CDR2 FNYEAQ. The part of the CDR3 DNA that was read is TGTGCCAGCAGCTCCGGGACTGGAAACAATGAG. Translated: CASSSGTGNNE. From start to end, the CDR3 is CASSSGTGNNEQFF.

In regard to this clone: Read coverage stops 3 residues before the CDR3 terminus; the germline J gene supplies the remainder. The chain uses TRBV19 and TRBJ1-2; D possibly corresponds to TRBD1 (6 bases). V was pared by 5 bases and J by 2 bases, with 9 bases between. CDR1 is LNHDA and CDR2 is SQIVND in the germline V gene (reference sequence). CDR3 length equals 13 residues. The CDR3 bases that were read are TGTGCCAGTAGTTCCACAGGGAACTATGGC. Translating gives CASSSTGNYG. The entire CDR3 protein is CASSSTGNYGYTF.

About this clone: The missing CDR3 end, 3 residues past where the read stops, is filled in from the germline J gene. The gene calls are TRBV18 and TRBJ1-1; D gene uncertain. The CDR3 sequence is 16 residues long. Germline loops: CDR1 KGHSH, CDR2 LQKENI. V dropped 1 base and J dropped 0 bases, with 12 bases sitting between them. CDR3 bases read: TGTGCCAGCTCACCACGAGGGTTGACTATGAACACTGAA. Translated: CASSPRGLTMNTE. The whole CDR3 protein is CASSPRGLTMNTEAFF.

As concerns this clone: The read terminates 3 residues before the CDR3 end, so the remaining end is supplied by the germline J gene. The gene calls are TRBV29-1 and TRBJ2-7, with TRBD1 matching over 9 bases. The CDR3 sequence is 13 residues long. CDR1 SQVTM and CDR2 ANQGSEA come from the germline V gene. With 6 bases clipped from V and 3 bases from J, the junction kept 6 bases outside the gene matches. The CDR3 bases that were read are TGCAGCGTGGGGGACAGGGTGGGCTACGAG. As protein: CSVGDRVGYE. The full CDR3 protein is CSVGDRVGYEQYF.

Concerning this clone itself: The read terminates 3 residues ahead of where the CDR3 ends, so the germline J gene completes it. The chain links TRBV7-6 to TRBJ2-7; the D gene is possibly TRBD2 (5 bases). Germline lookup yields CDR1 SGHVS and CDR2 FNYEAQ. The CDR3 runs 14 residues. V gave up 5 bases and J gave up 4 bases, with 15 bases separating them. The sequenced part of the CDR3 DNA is TGTGCCAGCAGCGCCTTTGCCGGGGTTTACGAG. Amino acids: CASSAFAGVYE. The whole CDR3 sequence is CASSAFAGVYEQYF.

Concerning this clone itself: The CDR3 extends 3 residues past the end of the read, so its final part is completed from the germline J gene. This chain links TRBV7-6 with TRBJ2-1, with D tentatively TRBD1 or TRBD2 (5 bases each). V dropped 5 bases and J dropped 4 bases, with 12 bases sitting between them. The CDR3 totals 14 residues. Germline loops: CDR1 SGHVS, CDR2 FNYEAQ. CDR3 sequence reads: CASSPGRGYNEQFF. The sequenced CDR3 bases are TGTGCCAGCAGCCCAGGGAGAGGTTACAATGAG.

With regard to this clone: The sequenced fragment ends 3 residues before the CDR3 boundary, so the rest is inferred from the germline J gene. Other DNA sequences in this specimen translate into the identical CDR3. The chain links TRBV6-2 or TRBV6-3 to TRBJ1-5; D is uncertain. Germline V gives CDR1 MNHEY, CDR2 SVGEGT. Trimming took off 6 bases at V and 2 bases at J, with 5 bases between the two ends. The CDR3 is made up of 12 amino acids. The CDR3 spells CASSSGNQPQHF. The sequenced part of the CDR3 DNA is TGTGCCAGCAGCAGCGGCAATCAGCCC.

The covered CDR3 bases are TGTGCCAGCAGCTCGGGGACAGGGGTTTACAATGAG. Translated: CASSSGTGVYNE. The whole CDR3 reads CASSSGTGVYNEQFF. V is TRBV7-2 and J is TRBJ2-1; 10 bases align to TRBD1. The observed sequence ends 3 residues before the CDR3 terminus, with the missing tail filled in from the germline J gene. Germline values: CDR1 SGHTA, CDR2 FQGNSA. V shed 4 bases, J shed 4 bases, and the junction held 4 bases outside the gene matches. CDR3 size: 15 residues.

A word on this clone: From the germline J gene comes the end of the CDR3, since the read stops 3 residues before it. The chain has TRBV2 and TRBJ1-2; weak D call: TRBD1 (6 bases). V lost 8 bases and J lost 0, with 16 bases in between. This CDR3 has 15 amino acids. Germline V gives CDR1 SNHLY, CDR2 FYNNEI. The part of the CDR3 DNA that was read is TGTGCCAGCGGAGGGGGAGACATATCTAACTATGGC. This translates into CASGGGDISNYG. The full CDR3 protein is CASGGGDISNYGYTF.

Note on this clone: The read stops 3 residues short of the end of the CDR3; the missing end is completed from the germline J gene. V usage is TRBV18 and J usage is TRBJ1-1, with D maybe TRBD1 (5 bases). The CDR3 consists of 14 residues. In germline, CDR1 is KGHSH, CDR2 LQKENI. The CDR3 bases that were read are TGTGCCAGCTCACCACCGATTAGTGGGGGGTCG. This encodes CASSPPISGGS. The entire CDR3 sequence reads CASSPPISGGSAFF.

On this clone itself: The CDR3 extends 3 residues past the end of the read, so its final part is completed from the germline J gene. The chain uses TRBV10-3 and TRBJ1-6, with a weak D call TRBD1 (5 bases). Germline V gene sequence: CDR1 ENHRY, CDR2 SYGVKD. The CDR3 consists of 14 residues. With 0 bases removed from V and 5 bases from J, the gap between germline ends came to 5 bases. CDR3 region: CAISESGDNSPLHF. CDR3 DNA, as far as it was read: TGTGCCATCAGTGAGTCAGGGGATAATTCACCC.

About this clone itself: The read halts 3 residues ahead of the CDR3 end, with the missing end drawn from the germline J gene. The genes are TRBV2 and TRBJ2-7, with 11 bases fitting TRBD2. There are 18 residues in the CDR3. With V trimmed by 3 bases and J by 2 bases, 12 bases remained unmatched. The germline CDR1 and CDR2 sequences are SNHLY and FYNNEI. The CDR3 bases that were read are TGTGCCAGCAGTGAGGGGCTAGCGGGGGGCACCCCGCCCTACGAG. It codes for CASSEGLAGGTPPYE. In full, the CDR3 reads CASSEGLAGGTPPYEQYF.